This TCR beta chain was found in a study of early T cells in non-severe SARS-CoV-2 infection. The germline CDR1 and CDR2 sequences are SGHTA and FQGNSA. Trimming took 8 bases from V and 9 from J, leaving 17 bases between them. The CDR3 is made up of 14 amino acids. TCRdb re-derived calls from the 5' RACE reads in MiXCR, one entry per CDR3 protein. Among about 28,000 distinct CDR3 sequences listed, around 5.1% were seen once. This clonotype was detected many times. This sequence joins TRBV7-2 and TRBJ1-6; TRBD1 is a possible D gene (5 bases). The clonotype was recovered from an adult who was a healthcare worker with PCR-confirmed SARS-CoV-2 infection or an uninfected control (not recorded which). Specimen: whole blood. The CDR3 protein is CASGALITSSPLHF. The CDR3 region has the DNA TGTGCCAGCGGGGCCCTTATCACCAGTTCACCCCTCCACTTT.